The next 9 T cell receptor beta chains were all read from a single sample in a study of STAT5B mutations in CD4+ large granular lymphocyte leukemia. Generated by immunoSEQ multiplex PCR, the TCRdb table keeps only in-frame clones and is missing some. This sample has over 30,000 clones, with over 65% found just once. Sequenced: CD4+ T cells from blood buffy coats. The receptors come from a human donor in good health.

This clone showed up just a few times. Here the CDR3 DNA reads TGTGCCAGCTCACAGGGTGCTGACACTGAAGCTTTCTTT. It translates to CASSQGADTEAFF. This chain connects TRBV18 to TRBJ1-1, with D unclear. V lost 4 bases and J lost 3, with 9 bases in between. The CDR3 contains 13 residues. CDR1 and CDR2 (germline): KGHSH, LQKENI.

V and J are TRBV18 and TRBJ1-6; D perhaps matches TRBD1 (6 bases). The CDR3 totals 16 residues. CDR1 and CDR2 from the germline V gene are KGHSH and LQKENI. Trimming removed 3 bases from V and 0 bases from J, with 9 bases in between. The CDR3 DNA follows: TGTGCCAGCTCACCTGACAGGAGCTCCTATAATTCACCCCTCCACTTT. The encoded protein is CASSPDRSSYNSPLHF. The full variable domain, with the rest looked up from reference TRBV18 and TRBJ1-6, is NAGVMQNPRHLVRRRGQEARLRCSPMKGHSHVYWYRQLPEEGLKFMVYLQKENIIDESGMPKERFSAEFPKEGPSILRIQQVVRGDSAAYFCASSPDRSSYNSPLHFGNGTRLTVT.

This chain uses TRBV7-8 with TRBJ1-1; D is perhaps TRBD1 (5 bases). The CDR3 sequence is 15 residues long. Trimming stripped 3 bases from V and 4 bases from J, with 15 bases between. Germline V gives CDR1 SGHVS, CDR2 FQNEAQ. The CDR3 loop reads CASSLSSAGGTEAFF. The DNA for the CDR3 is TGTGCCAGCAGCTTGTCGTCCGCGGGGGGCACTGAAGCTTTCTTT.

The genes are TRBV29-1 and TRBJ2-1, with 10 bases lining up with TRBD2. CDR1 and CDR2 (germline): SQVTM, ANQGSEA. This CDR3 has 14 residues. Unmatched junction bases numbered 7, after V lost 5 bases and J lost 6 bases. CDR3 sequence (DNA): TGCAGCGTTTTCAAGCGGGGGGGCACCAATGAGCAGTTCTTC. The encoded protein is CSVFKRGGTNEQFF.

The count of this clone is one. The V and J genes are TRBV5-5 and TRBJ2-7; no firm D call. With 1 base removed from V and 0 bases from J, the gap between germline ends came to 8 bases. The CDR3 is 14 amino acids. CDR1 and CDR2 from the germline V gene are SGHKS and YYEKEE (reference sequence). This CDR3 reads CASSLRRSSYEQYF. CDR3 nucleotides: TGTGCCAGCAGCTTGCGACGGAGCTCCTACGAGCAGTACTTC.

This clone showed up just once. V usage is TRBV29-1 and J usage is TRBJ1-2, with no clear D. The CDR3 runs to 12 residues. V dropped 7 bases and J dropped 4 bases, with 13 bases sitting between them. CDR1 and CDR2 from the germline V gene are SQVTM and ANQGSEA. CDR3 in DNA: TGCAGCGCTCCTATAAACACCTATGGCTACACCTTC. Amino acids: CSAPINTYGYTF.

The chain couples TRBV6-5 to TRBJ1-4; TRBD1 aligns across 7 bases. The CDR3 length is 14 residues. V lost 6 bases, J lost 8 bases, and 9 bases stayed unmatched. Germline CDR1 reads MNHEY; CDR2 reads SVGAGI. The CDR3 region has the DNA TGTGCCAGCAGAGTGGGACAGACTCTGGAAAAACTGTTTTTT. It specifies CASRVGQTLEKLFF.

The chain combines TRBV18 with TRBJ1-2, with D unresolved. The CDR3 covers 14 residues. Germline loops: CDR1 KGHSH, CDR2 LQKENI. V lost 5 bases and J 7 bases, leaving 17 bases between the germline ends. The CDR3 is CASSEYSQQGGYTF. CDR3 nucleotide sequence: TGTGCCAGCTCAGAATACTCTCAGCAAGGTGGCTACACCTTC. Based on the CDR3 plus reference TRBV18 and TRBJ1-2, the full variable domain is NAGVMQNPRHLVRRRGQEARLRCSPMKGHSHVYWYRQLPEEGLKFMVYLQKENIIDESGMPKERFSAEFPKEGPSILRIQQVVRGDSAAYFCASSEYSQQGGYTFGSGTRLTVV.

This chain links TRBV19 with TRBJ1-1; D may be TRBD1 (6 bases). V dropped 7 bases and J dropped 1 base, with 16 bases sitting between them. This CDR3 is 15 amino acids long. CDR1 LNHDA and CDR2 SQIVND come from the germline V gene (reference sequence). The CDR3 sequence: CASTPGGRGNTEAFF. The CDR3 coding sequence is TGTGCCAGTACTCCGGGAGGCAGGGGGAACACTGAAGCTTTCTTT. Combining the CDR3 with reference TRBV19 and TRBJ1-1 gives the whole variable domain DGGITQSPKYLFRKEGQNVTLSCEQNLNHDAMYWYRQDPGQGLRLIYYSQIVNDFQKGDIAEGYSVSREKKESFPLTVTSAQKNPTAFYLCASTPGGRGNTEAFFGQGTRLTVV.